The sequence of this T cell receptor (beta chain) was determined in a study of T cells in Graves' hyperthyroidism and ophthalmopathy. The wider study: Initial diagnosis, before any treatment, was when peripheral blood was collected.

Study observations and caveats: A model using 13 V-J features told ophthalmopathy apart from stable hyperthyroidism.

The study defined stable Graves' hyperthyroidism as no ophthalmopathy progression within 18 months. PBMCs were derived from around 10 ml fresh peripheral blood. TCR beta CDR3 regions were amplified from RNA. The HTBI primer set was used in a first-round RT-PCR of the TCR CDR3. MiXCR, applied by TCRdb to the multiplex PCR reads, yields one record per CDR3 protein. This sample has approximately 200,000 distinct CDR3 sequences, with approximately 16% found just once. CDR1 and CDR2 (germline): DFQATT, SNEGSKA (reference sequence). V lost 5 bases and J lost 7; bases outside the gene matches: 10. This CDR3 region has 14 residues. This clonotype showed up many times. The antigen is undetermined.

The sequenced material came from blood. J is TRBJ1-2 and V is TRBV20-1; 10 positions agree with TRBD1. This clonotype was obtained from a man aged 35-49 years with Graves' hyperthyroidism. The CDR3 bases are TGCAGTGCTTCCAGGGACAGGGGAGTCAGTGGCTACACCTTC. Translated: CSASRDRGVSGYTF.